This T cell receptor (beta chain) was documented in a study of shared clonotypes between healthy human individuals. Looked up from germline, CDR1 is MNHEY and CDR2 is SVGAGI. The CDR3 has 15 residues. Trimming removed 0 bases from V and 6 bases from J; junction bases left unmatched: 7. The table came from immunoSEQ multiplex PCR; TCRdb's copy has only in-frame clones and leaves some out. The sample contains 450,000 to 500,000 clones, approximately 78% of which appear only once. What was sequenced was PBMCs. The V and J genes are TRBV6-5 and TRBJ2-7; 8 positions agree with TRBD2. The TCR comes from a woman in her thirties or forties in good health. Some clones in this sample may be carry-over from other donors' samples. The CDR3 sequence: CASSYSGAGGIEQYF. The CDR3 bases are TGTGCCAGCAGTTACTCGGGGGCGGGAGGCATCGAGCAGTACTTC.